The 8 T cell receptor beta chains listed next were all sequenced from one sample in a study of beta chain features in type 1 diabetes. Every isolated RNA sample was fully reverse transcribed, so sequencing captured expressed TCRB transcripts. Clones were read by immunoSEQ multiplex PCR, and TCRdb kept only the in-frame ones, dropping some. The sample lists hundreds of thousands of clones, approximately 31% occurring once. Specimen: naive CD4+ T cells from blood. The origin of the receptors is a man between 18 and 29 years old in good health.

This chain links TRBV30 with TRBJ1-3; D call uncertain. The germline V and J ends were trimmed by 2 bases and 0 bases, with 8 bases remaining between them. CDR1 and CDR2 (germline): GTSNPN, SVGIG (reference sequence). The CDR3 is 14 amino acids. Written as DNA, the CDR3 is TGTGCCTGGAGTATACGAAGCTCTGGAAACACCATATATTTT. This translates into CAWSIRSSGNTIYF.

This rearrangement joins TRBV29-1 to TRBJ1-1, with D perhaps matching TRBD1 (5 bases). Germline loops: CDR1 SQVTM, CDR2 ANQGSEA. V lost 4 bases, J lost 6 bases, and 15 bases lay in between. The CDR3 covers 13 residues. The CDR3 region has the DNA TGCAGCGTTGCGGGCAGGGTAAAGGCTGAAGCTTTCTTT. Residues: CSVAGRVKAEAFF.

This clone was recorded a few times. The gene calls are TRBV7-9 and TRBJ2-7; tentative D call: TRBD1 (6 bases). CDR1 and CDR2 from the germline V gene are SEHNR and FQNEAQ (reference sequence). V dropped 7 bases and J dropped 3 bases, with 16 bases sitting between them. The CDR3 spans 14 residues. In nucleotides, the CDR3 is TGTGCCAGCACCCCAAGGGACATCAACTACGAGCAGTACTTC. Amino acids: CASTPRDINYEQYF.

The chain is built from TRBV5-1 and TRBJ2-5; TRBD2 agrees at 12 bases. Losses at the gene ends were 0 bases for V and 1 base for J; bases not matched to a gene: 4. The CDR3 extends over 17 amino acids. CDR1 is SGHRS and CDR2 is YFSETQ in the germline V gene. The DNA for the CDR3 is TGCGCCAGCAGCTTGGGACTAGCGGGAGCGAGCCAAGAGACCCAGTACTTC. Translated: CASSLGLAGASQETQYF.

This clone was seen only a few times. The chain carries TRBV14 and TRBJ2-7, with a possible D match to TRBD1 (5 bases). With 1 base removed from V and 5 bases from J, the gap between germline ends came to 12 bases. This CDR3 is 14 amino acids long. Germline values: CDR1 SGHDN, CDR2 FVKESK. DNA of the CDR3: TGTGCCAGCAGCCAAGGACTGAACAGGAACGAGCAGTACTTC. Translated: CASSQGLNRNEQYF.

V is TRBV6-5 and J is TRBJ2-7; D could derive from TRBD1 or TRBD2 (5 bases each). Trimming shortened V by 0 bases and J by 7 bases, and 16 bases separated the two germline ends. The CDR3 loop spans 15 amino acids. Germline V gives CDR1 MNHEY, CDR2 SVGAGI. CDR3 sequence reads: CASSYSAGLAREQYF. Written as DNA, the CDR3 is TGTGCCAGCAGTTACTCGGCAGGGTTAGCGAGGGAGCAGTACTTC.

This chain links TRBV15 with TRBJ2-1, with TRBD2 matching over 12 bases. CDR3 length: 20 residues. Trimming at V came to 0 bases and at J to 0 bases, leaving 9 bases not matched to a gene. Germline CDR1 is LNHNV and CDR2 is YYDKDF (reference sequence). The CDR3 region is CATSRDPRTSGINSYNEQFF. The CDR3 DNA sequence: TGTGCCACCAGCAGAGATCCAAGGACTAGCGGGATTAACTCCTACAATGAGCAGTTCTTC. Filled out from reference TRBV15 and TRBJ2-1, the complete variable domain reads DAMVIQNPRYQVTQFGKPVTLSCSQTLNHNVMYWYQQKSSQAPKLLFHYYDKDFNNEADTPDNFQSRRPNTSFCFLDIRSPGLGDTAMYLCATSRDPRTSGINSYNEQFFGPGTRLTVL.

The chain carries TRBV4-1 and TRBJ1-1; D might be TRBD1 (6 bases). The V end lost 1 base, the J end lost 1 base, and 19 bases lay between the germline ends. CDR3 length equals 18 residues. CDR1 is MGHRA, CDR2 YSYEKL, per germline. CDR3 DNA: TGCGCCAGCAGCCAAGTGGCAGCGAGGGGGAAGGAGAACACTGAAGCTTTCTTT. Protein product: CASSQVAARGKENTEAFF.